One and the same sample provided the 26 T cell receptor beta chains below, sequenced in a study of CD8 T cells in ankylosing spondylitis. TCRdb re-called the 5' RACE reads with MiXCR, one entry per CDR3 protein. The repertoire holds roughly 230,000 distinct CDR3 sequences, with about 11% as singletons. Sequencing was done on a sample of blood, either unsorted or a sorted T cell fraction (not recorded which). These receptors all stem from a male donor with ankylosing spondylitis or in good health (not recorded which).

This clonotype occurred a few times. The rearrangement joins TRBV12-3 or TRBV12-4 to TRBJ2-4; D is ambiguous. The CDR3 runs 14 residues. V shed 4 bases and J shed 3 bases, with 10 bases lying between them. The CDR3 is CASSSNFFKNIQYF. Written as DNA, the CDR3 is TGTGCCAGCAGTTCTAACTTTTTCAAAAACATTCAGTACTTC.

This rearrangement joins TRBV5-3 to TRBJ2-2; the match to TRBD1 covers 8 bases. TRBV5-3 is an open reading frame whose function is uncertain. After removal of 9 bases from V and 4 bases from J, the junction contained 14 bases not matched to a gene. This CDR3 spans 16 amino acids. CDR3 residues: CAMGPVPGGGTGELFF. CDR3 DNA: TGTGCCATGGGCCCCGTGCCAGGGGGCGGCACCGGGGAGCTGTTTTTT.

This clonotype came up many times. The chain employs TRBV20-1 and TRBJ2-3; TRBD2 matches at 10 bases. The germline V gene has CDR1 DFQATT and CDR2 SNEGSKA (reference sequence). The junction had 13 bases not matched to a gene; V was cut back by 5 bases and J by 5 bases. The CDR3 extends over 16 amino acids. The CDR3 DNA reads as TGCAGTGCTCAGAGGGGGTCTAGCGGGAGAGTAGATACGCAGTATTTT. Translation: CSAQRGSSGRVDTQYF.

This clonotype was detected many times. The germline gene is not matched at one end of the junction; a read error may be the cause. The chain joins TRBV5-1 to TRBJ2-7; D possibly uses TRBD1 or TRBD2 (5 bases each). Germline values: CDR1 SGHRS, CDR2 YFSETQ. There are 15 residues in the CDR3. The CDR3 protein is CASSLGDGSSDEQYF. The CDR3 DNA reads TGCGCCAGCAGTTTGGGGGACGGCAGCTCCGACGAGCAGTACTTC.

This clonotype was seen more than once but under ten times. The chain links TRBV7-2 to TRBJ2-1, with 7 bases fitting TRBD2. From germline, CDR1 is SGHTA and CDR2 FQGNSA. With 1 base clipped from V and 8 bases from J, the junction kept 8 bases outside the gene matches. This CDR3 contains 15 residues. CDR3 sequence: CASSLGGGVTDEQFF. The CDR3 bases are TGTGCCAGCAGCTTAGGTGGGGGGGTTACCGATGAGCAGTTCTTC.

The J gene is TRBJ1-4, the V gene TRBV20-1; D unclear. Trimming stripped 0 bases from V and 2 bases from J, with 7 bases between. This CDR3 has 14 residues. The germline V gene has CDR1 DFQATT and CDR2 SNEGSKA (reference sequence). CDR3 DNA sequence: TGCAGTGCTAGAGAGAGGGTGACTAATGAAAAACTGTTTTTT. It codes for CSARERVTNEKLFF.

The CDR3 sequence: CAWSVVQGVETQYF. For the CDR3, the DNA is TGTGCCTGGAGTGTGGTTCAGGGCGTAGAGACCCAGTACTTC. The V and J genes are TRBV30 and TRBJ2-5; possible D gene TRBD1, 5 bases. Per germline, CDR1 GTSNPN and CDR2 SVGIG (reference sequence). V was shortened by 0 bases and J by 4 bases, with 12 bases between the two germline ends. This CDR3 region has 14 residues.

About this clonotype itself: This could be a read error, since a much larger clone is one nucleotide away. This sequence joins TRBV18 and TRBJ2-1; D unclear. Per the germline V gene, CDR1 is KGHSH and CDR2 is LQKENI. CDR3 length equals 13 residues. The CDR3 protein is CAGSPQSYNEQFF. The CDR3 bases are TGTGCCGGCTCACCCCAATCCTACAATGAGCAGTTCTTC.

This clonotype was counted ten times or more. The rearrangement joins TRBV29-1 to TRBJ2-7, with 10 bases matching TRBD1. This CDR3 contains 13 residues. CDR1 and CDR2 from the germline V gene are SQVTM and ANQGSEA. V shed 6 bases and J 5 bases; nucleotides not matched to a gene: 7. The CDR3 nucleotides read TGCAGCGTGCTCCGGGACAGGGGCAACGAGCAGTACTTC. Protein sequence: CSVLRDRGNEQYF.

Ten or more counts support this clonotype. This chain connects TRBV29-1 to TRBJ1-1, with D unresolved. This CDR3 has 11 amino acids. The V end was cut by 5 bases, the J end by 1 base, with 5 bases between. The germline CDR1 and CDR2 sequences are SQVTM and ANQGSEA. CDR3 residues: CSVLGNTEAFF. The CDR3 nucleotides are TGCAGCGTTCTGGGGAACACTGAAGCTTTCTTT.

This clonotype came up many times. The rearrangement uses TRBV6-5 and TRBJ1-3; no definite D call. Per germline, CDR1 MNHEY and CDR2 SVGAGI. CDR3 length: 15 amino acids. Trimming took 0 bases from V and 0 from J, leaving 6 bases between them. CDR3: CASSYSSGSGNTIYF. The CDR3 region has the DNA TGTGCCAGCAGTTACTCGAGTGGCTCTGGAAACACCATATATTTT.

This clonotype was counted a few times. V is TRBV3-1 and J is TRBJ2-7; D call uncertain. This CDR3 has 13 residues. V was shortened by 1 base and J by 5 bases, with 9 bases between the two germline ends. Germline values: CDR1 LGHDT, CDR2 YNNKEL (reference sequence). The CDR3, as DNA: TGTGCCAGCAGCCAAGGAGGAATTGACGAGCAGTACTTC. Amino acid sequence: CASSQGGIDEQYF.

This clonotype was recorded many times. The chain uses TRBV20-1 and TRBJ1-2, with 7 positions matching TRBD1. V was pared by 0 bases and J by 6 bases, with 16 bases of the junction left unmatched. The CDR3 is made up of 17 amino acids. Per the germline V gene, CDR1 is DFQATT and CDR2 is SNEGSKA (reference sequence). The CDR3 loop reads CSARDHGQAIFDHGYTF. In DNA, the CDR3 is TGCAGTGCTAGAGATCATGGACAGGCAATCTTCGACCATGGCTACACCTTC.

This clonotype came up many times. The chain joins TRBV19 to TRBJ1-6; TRBD1 is a possible D gene (6 bases). This CDR3 region has 18 residues. CDR1 is LNHDA, CDR2 SQIVND, per germline (reference sequence). V was clipped by 3 bases and J by 0 bases, with 15 bases between them. CDR3 DNA sequence: TGTGCCAGTAGTATTCTGCGACAGGAGAGCTCCTATAATTCACCCCTCCACTTT. Amino acids: CASSILRQESSYNSPLHF.

In its sample, this clonotype was seen many times. This chain joins TRBV18 and TRBJ2-3; 7 positions match TRBD1. From germline, CDR1 is KGHSH and CDR2 LQKENI. Losses at the gene ends were 6 bases for V and 7 bases for J; bases not matched to a gene: 13. The CDR3 is 15 amino acids. In nucleotides, the CDR3 is TGTGCCAGCTCCATCGGGACAGCCTCTTATCATACGCAGTATTTT. This sequence encodes CASSIGTASYHTQYF.

The rearrangement uses TRBV30 and TRBJ2-2; D gene unclear. Germline-derived CDR1 and CDR2 are GTSNPN and SVGIG (reference sequence). The CDR3 extends over 13 amino acids. Trimming removed 3 bases at V and 1 base at J, with 6 bases between. Here the CDR3 reads CAWRPQNTGELFF. In nucleotides, the CDR3 is TGTGCCTGGAGACCCCAGAACACCGGGGAGCTGTTTTTT.

This clonotype was seen many times. The V call is TRBV20-1, the J call TRBJ2-3; D unclear. The germline V gene has CDR1 DFQATT and CDR2 SNEGSKA (reference sequence). CDR3 length: 20 residues. The V end was cut by 5 bases, the J end by 2 bases, with 32 bases between. CDR3 residues: CSAAHRVRWTSGEPTDTQYF. DNA for the CDR3: TGCAGTGCTGCGCACCGGGTCAGGTGGACCAGTGGAGAACCCACAGATACGCAGTATTTT.

This clonotype was detected ten times or more. V usage is TRBV7-9 and J usage is TRBJ2-3; the D gene is possibly TRBD2 (6 bases). V was trimmed by 1 base and J by 12 bases, leaving 11 bases between them. Germline CDR1 is SEHNR and CDR2 is FQNEAQ (reference sequence). The CDR3 totals 12 residues. CDR3 in amino acids: CASSLELAIQYF. CDR3 sequence (DNA): TGTGCCAGCAGCTTAGAACTAGCAATCCAGTATTTT.

This clonotype has a count of ten or more. V is TRBV5-1 and J is TRBJ1-1, with D perhaps TRBD1 (6 bases). Deletions cut 0 bases from V and 5 bases from J, with 17 bases between. CDR1 is SGHRS, CDR2 YFSETQ, per germline. This CDR3 region has 16 residues. In DNA form, the CDR3 reads TGCGCCAGCAGCTTGGAGGACAGCCGCTTAGGGACTGAAGCTTTCTTT. Amino acid sequence: CASSLEDSRLGTEAFF.

This clonotype was counted a few times. The rearrangement joins TRBV12-3 or TRBV12-4 to TRBJ2-1; D ambiguous. The CDR3 consists of 13 residues. V shed 5 bases and J shed 4 bases, with 9 bases lying between them. The chain's CDR3 is CASSPGFYNEQFF. The DNA of the CDR3 is TGTGCCAGCAGTCCCGGGTTTTACAATGAGCAGTTCTTC.

This clonotype was recorded at least ten times. This chain links TRBV12-3 or TRBV12-4 with TRBJ1-1; a weak D match, TRBD1 (5 bases). Deletions cut 3 bases from V and 1 base from J, with 15 bases between. The CDR3 extends over 16 amino acids. The CDR3 DNA sequence: TGTGCCAGCAGTTTCAGGGCAGGCGTTCGGAACACTGAAGCTTTCTTT. Translated: CASSFRAGVRNTEAFF.

This clonotype showed up just a few times. CDR3 in DNA: TGTGCCAGCAGCTTGTTAAGGGCCACAGATACGCAGTATTTT. It encodes CASSLLRATDTQYF. The chain links TRBV7-6 to TRBJ2-3; no definite D call. CDR1 SGHVS and CDR2 FNYEAQ come from the germline V gene. CDR3 length: 14 amino acids. Trimming took off 3 bases at V and 2 bases at J, with 9 bases between the two ends.

This clonotype was detected ten times or more. J is TRBJ1-2 and V is TRBV7-2; D might be TRBD1 (5 bases). The CDR3 runs 13 residues. The germline V gene encodes CDR1 SGHTA and CDR2 FQGNSA. The ends were cut back, 3 bases at V and 5 bases at J, with 10 bases in the middle. In DNA, the CDR3 is TGTGCCAGCAGCTTTGGTGAGGGGTATGGCTACACCTTC. Translation: CASSFGEGYGYTF.

CDR3 bases: TGTGCCAGCAGCTTACGGGAGACAGGGATCACGGAGATCTCCTACAATGAGCAGTTCTTC. This codes for CASSLRETGITEISYNEQFF. The chain employs TRBV11-2 and TRBJ2-1; a possible D gene is TRBD1 (7 bases). The germline V gene has CDR1 SGHAT and CDR2 FQNNGV. Trimming removed 2 bases from V and 0 bases from J, with 23 bases in between. This CDR3 contains 20 residues.

There are many counts of this clonotype. For the CDR3, the DNA is TGCGCCAGCAGCTTTGCCATCAGCGGGAGTGAAGCTTTCTTT. This translates into CASSFAISGSEAFF. The chain couples TRBV5-1 to TRBJ1-1, with unresolved D. This CDR3 has 14 amino acids. V was pared by 2 bases and J by 7 bases, with 15 bases between. CDR1 SGHRS and CDR2 YFSETQ come from the germline V gene. Complete variable domain (other parts from reference TRBV5-1 and TRBJ1-1): KAGVTQTPRYLIKTRGQQVTLSCSPISGHRSVSWYQQTPGQGLQFLFEYFSETQRNKGNFPGRFSGRQFSNSRSEMNVSTLELGDSALYLCASSFAISGSEAFFGQGTRLTVV.

This clonotype has more than one count but fewer than ten. V usage is TRBV5-1 and J usage is TRBJ1-1, with 9 positions matching TRBD1. J gave up 0 bases and V 2 bases, and 14 bases lay outside the gene matches. The germline V gene has CDR1 SGHRS and CDR2 YFSETQ. The CDR3 totals 19 residues. In DNA form, the CDR3 reads TGCGCCAGCAGCTTAAAAGACAGGGGGACGGGCGGGGTGAACACTGAAGCTTTCTTT. Protein sequence: CASSLKDRGTGGVNTEAFF.